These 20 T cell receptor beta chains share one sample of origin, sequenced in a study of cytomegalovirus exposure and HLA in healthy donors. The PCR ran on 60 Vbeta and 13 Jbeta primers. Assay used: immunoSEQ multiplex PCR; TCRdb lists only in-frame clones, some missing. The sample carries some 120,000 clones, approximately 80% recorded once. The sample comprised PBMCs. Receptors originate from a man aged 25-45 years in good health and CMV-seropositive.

The CDR3 spells CASSAGGVYEQYV. The CDR3 nucleotides are TGTGCCAGCAGTGCTGGAGGGGTGTACGAGCAGTACGTC. This chain links TRBV6-5 with TRBJ2-7; TRBD2 is a possible D gene (6 bases). Germline V gene lookup returns CDR1 MNHEY and CDR2 SVGAGI. Trimming took off 5 bases at V and 4 bases at J, with 12 bases between the two ends. CDR3 length equals 13 residues.

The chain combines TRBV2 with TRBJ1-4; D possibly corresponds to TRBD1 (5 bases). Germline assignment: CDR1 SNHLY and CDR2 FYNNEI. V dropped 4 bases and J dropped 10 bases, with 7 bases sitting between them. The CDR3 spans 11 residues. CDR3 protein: CASSAGGKLFF. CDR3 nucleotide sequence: TGTGCCAGCAGTGCGGGGGGAAAACTGTTTTTT.

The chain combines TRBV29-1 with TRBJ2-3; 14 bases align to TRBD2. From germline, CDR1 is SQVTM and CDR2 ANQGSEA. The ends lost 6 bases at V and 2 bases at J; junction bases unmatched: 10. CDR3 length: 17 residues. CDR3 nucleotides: TGCAGCGTGGGGGCCTCGGGACTAGCGGGGGTCACAGATACGCAGTATTTT. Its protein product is CSVGASGLAGVTDTQYF.

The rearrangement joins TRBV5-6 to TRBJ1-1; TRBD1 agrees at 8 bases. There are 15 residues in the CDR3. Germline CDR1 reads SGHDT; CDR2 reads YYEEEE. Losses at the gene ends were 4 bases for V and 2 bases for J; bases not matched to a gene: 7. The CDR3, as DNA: TGTGCCAGCAGCGCCTCGGACAGGGCCAACACTGAAGCTTTCTTT. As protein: CASSASDRANTEAFF.

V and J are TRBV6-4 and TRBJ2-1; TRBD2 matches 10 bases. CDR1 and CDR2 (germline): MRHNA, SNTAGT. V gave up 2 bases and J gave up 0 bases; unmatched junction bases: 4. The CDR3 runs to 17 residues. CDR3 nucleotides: TGTGCCAGCAGTGACGGGAGCGGGGGGGCCTCCTACAATGAGCAGTTCTTC. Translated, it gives CASSDGSGGASYNEQFF.

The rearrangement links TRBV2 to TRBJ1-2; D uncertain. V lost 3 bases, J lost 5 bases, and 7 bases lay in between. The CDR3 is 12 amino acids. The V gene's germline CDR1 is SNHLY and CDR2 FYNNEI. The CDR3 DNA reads TGTGCCAGCAGTGATCCAACATATGGCTACACCTTC. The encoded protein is CASSDPTYGYTF.

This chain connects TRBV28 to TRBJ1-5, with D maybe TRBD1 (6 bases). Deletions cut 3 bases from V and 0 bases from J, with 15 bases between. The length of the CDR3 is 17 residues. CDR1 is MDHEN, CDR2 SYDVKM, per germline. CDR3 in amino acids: CASSLRAAGDSNQPQHF. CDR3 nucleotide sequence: TGTGCCAGCAGTTTGCGTGCGGCAGGGGATAGCAATCAGCCCCAGCATTTT.

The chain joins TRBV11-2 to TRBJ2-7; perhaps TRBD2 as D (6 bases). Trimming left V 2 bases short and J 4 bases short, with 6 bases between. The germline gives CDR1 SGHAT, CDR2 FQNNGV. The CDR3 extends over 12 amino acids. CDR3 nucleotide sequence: TGTGCCAGCAGCTTACGGGGGTACGAGCAGTACTTC. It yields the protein CASSLRGYEQYF.

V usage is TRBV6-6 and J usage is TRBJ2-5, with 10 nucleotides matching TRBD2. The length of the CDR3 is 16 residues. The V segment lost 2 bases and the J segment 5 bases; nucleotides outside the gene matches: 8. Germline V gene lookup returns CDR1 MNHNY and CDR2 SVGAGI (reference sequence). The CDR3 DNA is TGTGCCAGCAGTTACGACCGAGCGGGGGGGCGGGAGACCCAGTACTTC. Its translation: CASSYDRAGGRETQYF.

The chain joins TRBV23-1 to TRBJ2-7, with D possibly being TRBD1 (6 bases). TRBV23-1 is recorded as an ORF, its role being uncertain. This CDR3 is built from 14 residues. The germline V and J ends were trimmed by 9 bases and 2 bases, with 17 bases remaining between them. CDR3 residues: CARKADRTTYEQYF. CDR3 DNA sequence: TGCGCCAGAAAGGCTGACAGGACCACCTACGAGCAGTACTTC.

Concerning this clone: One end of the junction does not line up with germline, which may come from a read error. The DNA for the CDR3 is TGTGCCAGCTCAGGACAGGGAGGCAACCAGCCCCAGCATTTT. Its protein product is CASSGQGGNQPQHF. The J gene is TRBJ1-5, the V gene TRBV18, with 8 bases matching TRBD1. The CDR3 consists of 14 residues. Looked up from germline, CDR1 is KGHSH and CDR2 is LQKENI.

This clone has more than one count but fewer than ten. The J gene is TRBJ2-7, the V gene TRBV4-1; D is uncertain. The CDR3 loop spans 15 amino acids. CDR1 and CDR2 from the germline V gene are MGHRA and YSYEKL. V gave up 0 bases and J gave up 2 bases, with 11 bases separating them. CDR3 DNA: TGCGCCAGCAGCCAAGATGTTGGAGTCCCCTACGAGCAGTACTTC. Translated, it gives CASSQDVGVPYEQYF.

CDR3 protein: CATSRSMTGASNYGYTF. The CDR3 DNA sequence: TGTGCCACCAGCAGATCCATGACAGGGGCGTCAAACTATGGCTACACCTTC. This rearrangement joins TRBV15 to TRBJ1-2; 8 nucleotides agree with TRBD1. Per the germline V gene, CDR1 is LNHNV and CDR2 is YYDKDF (reference sequence). Trimming took 2 bases from V and 2 from J; bases not matched to a gene: 10. The length of the CDR3 is 17 residues.

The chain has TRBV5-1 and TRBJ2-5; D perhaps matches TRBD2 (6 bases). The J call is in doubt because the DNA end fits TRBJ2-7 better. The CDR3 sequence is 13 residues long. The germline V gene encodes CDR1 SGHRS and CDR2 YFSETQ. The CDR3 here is CASSRDSTYEQYF. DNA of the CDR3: TGCGCCAGCAGCCGGGACTCCACCTACGAGCAGTACTTC.

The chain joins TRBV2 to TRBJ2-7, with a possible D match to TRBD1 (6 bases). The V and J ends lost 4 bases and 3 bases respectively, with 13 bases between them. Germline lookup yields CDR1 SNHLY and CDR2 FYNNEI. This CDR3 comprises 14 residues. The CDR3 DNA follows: TGTGCCAGCAGTGTCCGAGTACAGGGCTACGAGCAGTACTTC. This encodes CASSVRVQGYEQYF. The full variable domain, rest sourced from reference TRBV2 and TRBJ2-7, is EPEVTQTPSHQVTQMGQEVILRCVPISNHLYFYWYRQILGQKVEFLVSFYNNEISEKSEIFDDQFSVERPDGSNFTLKIRSTKLEDSAMYFCASSVRVQGYEQYFGPGTRLTVT.

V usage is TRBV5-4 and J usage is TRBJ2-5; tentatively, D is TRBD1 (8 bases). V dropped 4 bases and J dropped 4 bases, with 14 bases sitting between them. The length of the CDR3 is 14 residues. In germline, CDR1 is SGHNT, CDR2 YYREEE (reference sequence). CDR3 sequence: CASSAQGGRETQYF. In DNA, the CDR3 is TGTGCCAGCAGCGCACAGGGGGGGAGAGAGACCCAGTACTTC.

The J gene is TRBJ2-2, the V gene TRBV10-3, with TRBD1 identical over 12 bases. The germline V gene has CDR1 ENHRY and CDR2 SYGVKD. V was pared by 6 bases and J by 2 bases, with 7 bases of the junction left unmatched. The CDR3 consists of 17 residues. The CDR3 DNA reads TGTGCCATCAGGCAATCCGGGACAGGGGGCAACACCGGGGAGCTGTTTTTT. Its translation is CAIRQSGTGGNTGELFF.

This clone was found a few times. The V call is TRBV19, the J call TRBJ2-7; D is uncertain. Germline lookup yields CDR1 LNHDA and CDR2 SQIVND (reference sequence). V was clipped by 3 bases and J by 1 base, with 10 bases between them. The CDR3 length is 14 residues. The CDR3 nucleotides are TGTGCCAGTAGTATTTCCGACACGTCCTACGAGCAGTACTTC. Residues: CASSISDTSYEQYF.

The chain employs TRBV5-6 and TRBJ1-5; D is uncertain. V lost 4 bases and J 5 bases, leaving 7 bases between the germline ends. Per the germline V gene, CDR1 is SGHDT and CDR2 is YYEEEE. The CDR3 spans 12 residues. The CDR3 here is CASSSGDQPQHF. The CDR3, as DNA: TGTGCCAGCAGCAGCGGGGATCAGCCCCAGCATTTT.

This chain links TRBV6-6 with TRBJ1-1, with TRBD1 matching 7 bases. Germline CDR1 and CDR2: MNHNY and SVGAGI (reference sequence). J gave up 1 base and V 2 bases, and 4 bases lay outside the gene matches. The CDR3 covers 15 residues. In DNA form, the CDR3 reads TGTGCCAGCAGTTACCCGCGGACAGGGAACACTGAAGCTTTCTTT. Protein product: CASSYPRTGNTEAFF.